Following are 24 T cell receptor beta chains from one sample sequenced in a study of OX40 agonist ivuxolimab in advanced cancers. Some clones are missing from TCRdb's copy, which holds only in-frame ones; the method was immunoSEQ multiplex PCR. The sample holds about 47,000 clones, approximately 81% seen once. Sample: CD4+ or CD8+ T cells sorted from blood, taken in a trial of the OX40 agonist ivuxolimab. Receptors were obtained from an adult with an advanced solid tumor such as melanoma, head and neck, liver or kidney cancer.

This sequence joins TRBV11-3 and TRBJ2-7, with 9 nucleotides matching TRBD1. Germline loops: CDR1 SGHNT, CDR2 YENEEA. The CDR3 runs 14 residues. V lost 5 bases, J lost 7 bases, and 9 bases stayed unmatched. The CDR3 nucleotides read TGTGCCAGCAGCCCGAGGACAGGGGAGGGTGAGCAGTACTTC. It encodes CASSPRTGEGEQYF.

This chain connects TRBV5-1 to TRBJ1-6; TRBD1 matches at 7 bases. V lost 0 bases to trimming and J lost 0 bases; unmatched junction nucleotides: 6. CDR1 SGHRS and CDR2 YFSETQ come from the germline V gene. The CDR3 is 18 residues long. The CDR3, as DNA: TGCGCCAGCAGCTTGGACAGGGGTTCGAGCTCCTATAATTCACCCCTCCACTTT. Encoded protein: CASSLDRGSSSYNSPLHF.

A single count supports this clone. This chain links TRBV5-4 with TRBJ2-2; D may be TRBD2 (7 bases). CDR3 length equals 15 residues. V shed 1 base and J shed 3 bases, with 10 bases lying between them. From germline, CDR1 is SGHNT and CDR2 YYREEE (reference sequence). The CDR3 spells CASSLLGGDTGELFF. The DNA for the CDR3 is TGTGCCAGCAGCTTGCTAGGGGGGGACACCGGGGAGCTGTTTTTT. The whole variable domain, filled in from reference TRBV5-4 and TRBJ2-2, reads ETGVTQSPTHLIKTRGQQVTLRCSSQSGHNTVSWYQQALGQGPQFIFQYYREEENGRGNFPPRFSGLQFPNYSSELNVNALELDDSALYLCASSLLGGDTGELFFGEGSRLTVL.

This clone is medium-sized. This sequence joins TRBV6-4 and TRBJ2-3, with TRBD2 matching 10 bases. Per germline, CDR1 MRHNA and CDR2 SNTAGT. Trimming removed 4 bases from V and 1 base from J; junction bases left unmatched: 2. The CDR3 is 15 amino acids. CDR3 in DNA: TGTGCCAGCAGTGGTACTAGCGGGGGCACAGATACGCAGTATTTT. Translation gives CASSGTSGGTDTQYF.

The chain couples TRBV29-1 to TRBJ2-1, with a possible D match to TRBD1 (5 bases). The CDR3 has 12 residues. The V end lost 5 bases, the J end lost 7 bases, and 12 bases lay between the germline ends. Germline CDR1 SQVTM, CDR2 ANQGSEA. The chain's CDR3 is CSVLTELNEQFF. The CDR3 DNA is TGCAGCGTTCTGACAGAGCTTAATGAGCAGTTCTTC.

The chain joins TRBV7-9 to TRBJ1-4; D unclear. Germline V CDR1 and CDR2: SEHNR, FQNEAQ (reference sequence). The CDR3 covers 14 residues. V was trimmed by 4 bases and J by 3 bases, leaving 9 bases between them. In DNA form, the CDR3 reads TGTGCCAGCAGCTCCCTGGATTCTAATGAAAAACTGTTTTTT. This codes for CASSSLDSNEKLFF.

This chain joins TRBV9 and TRBJ1-3, with D unresolved. From germline, CDR1 is SGDLS and CDR2 YYNGEE. The CDR3 is made up of 12 amino acids. V was cut by 0 bases and J by 5 bases, with 3 bases left in between. In DNA, the CDR3 is TGTGCCAGCAGCGTAGAAAGAAACACCATATATTTT. The encoded protein is CASSVERNTIYF.

This chain links TRBV9 with TRBJ2-7; D possibly uses TRBD1 or TRBD2 (5 bases each). Trimming took off 0 bases at V and 3 bases at J, with 13 bases between the two ends. The germline V gene has CDR1 SGDLS and CDR2 YYNGEE. There are 15 residues in the CDR3. CDR3 sequence reads: CASSVGGTPLYEQYF. Written as DNA, the CDR3 is TGTGCCAGCAGCGTAGGAGGGACGCCTCTCTACGAGCAGTACTTC.

V is TRBV7-6 and J is TRBJ2-1, with 8 bases that match TRBD2. The germline V gene has CDR1 SGHVS and CDR2 FNYEAQ. This CDR3 is built from 16 residues. The trim removed 2 bases at V and 7 bases at J, leaving 10 bases unmatched. CDR3 residues: CASSLLGGGAGNEQFF. CDR3 nucleotide sequence: TGTGCCAGCAGCTTACTCGGGGGGGGCGCTGGGAATGAGCAGTTCTTC.

V and J are TRBV6-6 and TRBJ2-7; no clear D gene. The germline V gene encodes CDR1 MNHNY and CDR2 SVGAGI (reference sequence). Deletions cut 5 bases from V and 0 bases from J, with 11 bases between. This CDR3 is built from 14 residues. Written as DNA, the CDR3 is TGTGCCAGCAGTCCGACCGGTTCCTCCTACGAGCAGTACTTC. Translation gives CASSPTGSSYEQYF.

The rearrangement joins TRBV5-6 to TRBJ2-7, with D unresolved. Trimming removed 3 bases from V and 0 bases from J, with 10 bases in between. CDR3 length: 14 amino acids. The germline CDR1 and CDR2 sequences are SGHDT and YYEEEE. The CDR3 loop reads CASSYRASSYEQYF. The CDR3 DNA follows: TGTGCCAGCAGCTACAGAGCGAGCTCCTACGAGCAGTACTTC.

CDR3 DNA sequence: TGTGCCAGCAGTTTATTTGGGGGTATGGATTCACCCCTCCACTTT. Translation gives CASSLFGGMDSPLHF. The chain combines TRBV27 with TRBJ1-6; possible D gene TRBD1, 5 bases. Germline loops: CDR1 MNHEY, CDR2 SMNVEV (reference sequence). The CDR3 is made up of 15 amino acids. Trimming shortened V by 1 base and J by 8 bases, and 12 bases separated the two germline ends.

By share, this clone ranks as medium-sized. The chain recombines TRBV6-1 with TRBJ1-2, with TRBD1 as a possible D gene (5 bases). The CDR3 length is 15 residues. V shed 1 base and J shed 4 bases, with 13 bases lying between them. Germline V lookup: CDR1 MNHNS, CDR2 SASEGT. The CDR3 region is CASSEEGTVTYGYTF. The CDR3 nucleotides read TGTGCCAGCAGTGAAGAAGGGACTGTGACCTATGGCTACACCTTC.

The table lists this clone with a count of one. The rearrangement links TRBV5-1 to TRBJ2-1; D is unclear. Germline CDR1 reads SGHRS; CDR2 reads YFSETQ. Trimming pared 0 bases from V and 0 bases from J, leaving 7 bases between. CDR3 length equals 15 residues. CDR3 amino acids: CASSLEQSSYNEQFF. CDR3 DNA sequence: TGCGCCAGCAGCTTGGAGCAGAGCTCCTACAATGAGCAGTTCTTC.

On this clone itself: An end of the junction does not agree with germline; a read error may underlie this. This chain connects TRBV6-1 to TRBJ2-5; D is uncertain. This CDR3 contains 8 residues. Germline CDR1 MNHNS, CDR2 SASEGT. The CDR3 loop is CASSAMNF. The CDR3 DNA follows: TGTGCCAGCAGTGCTATGAACTTC.

The chain combines TRBV30 with TRBJ1-2; 7 positions match TRBD1. The ends lost 5 bases at V and 3 bases at J; junction bases unmatched: 9. The CDR3 covers 14 residues. Germline values: CDR1 GTSNPN, CDR2 SVGIG (reference sequence). This chain's CDR3 is CAWDDGTVDYGYTF. The CDR3 DNA is TGTGCCTGGGACGACGGGACAGTCGACTATGGCTACACCTTC.

V usage is TRBV4-1 and J usage is TRBJ2-3; the D is unclear. The CDR3 is 15 amino acids. Per germline, CDR1 MGHRA and CDR2 YSYEKL. Between the trimmed V and J ends, which lost 2 bases and 3 bases, there was a span of 12 bases. The chain's CDR3 is CASSQIGEETDTQYF. CDR3 nucleotides: TGCGCCAGCAGCCAAATTGGTGAGGAGACAGATACGCAGTATTTT.

CDR3 nucleotide sequence: TGTGCCAGCAGCGGCCTGGGACAGGTCTACGAGCAGTACTTC. Protein: CASSGLGQVYEQYF. The chain links TRBV7-3 to TRBJ2-7; 8 positions match TRBD1. With 5 bases clipped from V and 3 bases from J, the junction kept 6 bases outside the gene matches. CDR3 length: 14 amino acids. The germline V gene encodes CDR1 SGHTA and CDR2 FQGTGA.

The V call is TRBV6-1, the J call TRBJ1-1; D may be TRBD1 (6 bases). The germline CDR1 and CDR2 sequences are MNHNS and SASEGT. The V gene lost 8 bases and the J gene lost 5 bases, with 18 bases spanning the gap. This CDR3 has 14 amino acids. The CDR3 nucleotides are TGTGCCAGCGGGAGTGAAACAGGGAGGACTGAAGCTTTCTTT. It translates to CASGSETGRTEAFF.

This rearrangement joins TRBV4-1 to TRBJ2-7; TRBD1 is a possible D gene (6 bases). The V end was cut by 5 bases, the J end by 3 bases, with 20 bases between. Germline V gene sequence: CDR1 MGHRA, CDR2 YSYEKL. This CDR3 has 16 amino acids. The CDR3 region is CASSLDSLARSYEQYF. In DNA form, the CDR3 reads TGCGCCAGCAGCTTGGACAGTTTAGCCCGGAGCTACGAGCAGTACTTC.

V and J are TRBV11-1 and TRBJ2-3; D ambiguous. CDR1 is SGHAT, CDR2 FQDESV, per germline (reference sequence). The CDR3 is made up of 14 amino acids. The ends were cut back, 4 bases at V and 2 bases at J, with 10 bases in the middle. CDR3 in DNA: TGTGCCAGCAGCTATGGCACTACCACAGATACGCAGTATTTT. It codes for CASSYGTTTDTQYF.

CDR3 nucleotides: TGTGCCAGCAGTGCCCGGACAGGATGGGCAACTAATGAAAAACTGTTTTTT. Translating gives CASSARTGWATNEKLFF. The V call is TRBV25-1, the J call TRBJ1-4; TRBD1 matches at 7 bases. The length of the CDR3 is 17 residues. The ends lost 4 bases at V and 0 bases at J; junction bases unmatched: 8. Germline V gene lookup returns CDR1 MGHDK and CDR2 SYGVNS. Full variable domain (rest looked up from reference TRBV25-1 and TRBJ1-4): EADIYQTPRYLVIGTGKKITLECSQTMGHDKMYWYQQDPGMELHLIHYSYGVNSTEKGDLSSESTVSRIRTEHFPLTLESARPSHTSQYLCASSARTGWATNEKLFFGSGTQLSVL.

The gene calls are TRBV7-6 and TRBJ1-1; D gene unclear. CDR3 length: 13 residues. V gave up 1 base and J gave up 7 bases, with 10 bases separating them. Germline CDR1 reads SGHVS; CDR2 reads FNYEAQ. The CDR3 nucleotides read TGTGCCAGCAGCTTAGTGCCGGCAGATGAAGCTTTCTTT. This gives the protein CASSLVPADEAFF.

V usage is TRBV7-9 and J usage is TRBJ1-2, with no clear D. From germline, CDR1 is SEHNR and CDR2 FQNEAQ (reference sequence). V was clipped by 4 bases and J by 2 bases, with 17 bases between them. The CDR3 spans 16 residues. CDR3 DNA: TGTGCCAGCAGCTCGGACGGTCGCACTCCAAACTATGGCTACACCTTC. This translates into CASSSDGRTPNYGYTF.